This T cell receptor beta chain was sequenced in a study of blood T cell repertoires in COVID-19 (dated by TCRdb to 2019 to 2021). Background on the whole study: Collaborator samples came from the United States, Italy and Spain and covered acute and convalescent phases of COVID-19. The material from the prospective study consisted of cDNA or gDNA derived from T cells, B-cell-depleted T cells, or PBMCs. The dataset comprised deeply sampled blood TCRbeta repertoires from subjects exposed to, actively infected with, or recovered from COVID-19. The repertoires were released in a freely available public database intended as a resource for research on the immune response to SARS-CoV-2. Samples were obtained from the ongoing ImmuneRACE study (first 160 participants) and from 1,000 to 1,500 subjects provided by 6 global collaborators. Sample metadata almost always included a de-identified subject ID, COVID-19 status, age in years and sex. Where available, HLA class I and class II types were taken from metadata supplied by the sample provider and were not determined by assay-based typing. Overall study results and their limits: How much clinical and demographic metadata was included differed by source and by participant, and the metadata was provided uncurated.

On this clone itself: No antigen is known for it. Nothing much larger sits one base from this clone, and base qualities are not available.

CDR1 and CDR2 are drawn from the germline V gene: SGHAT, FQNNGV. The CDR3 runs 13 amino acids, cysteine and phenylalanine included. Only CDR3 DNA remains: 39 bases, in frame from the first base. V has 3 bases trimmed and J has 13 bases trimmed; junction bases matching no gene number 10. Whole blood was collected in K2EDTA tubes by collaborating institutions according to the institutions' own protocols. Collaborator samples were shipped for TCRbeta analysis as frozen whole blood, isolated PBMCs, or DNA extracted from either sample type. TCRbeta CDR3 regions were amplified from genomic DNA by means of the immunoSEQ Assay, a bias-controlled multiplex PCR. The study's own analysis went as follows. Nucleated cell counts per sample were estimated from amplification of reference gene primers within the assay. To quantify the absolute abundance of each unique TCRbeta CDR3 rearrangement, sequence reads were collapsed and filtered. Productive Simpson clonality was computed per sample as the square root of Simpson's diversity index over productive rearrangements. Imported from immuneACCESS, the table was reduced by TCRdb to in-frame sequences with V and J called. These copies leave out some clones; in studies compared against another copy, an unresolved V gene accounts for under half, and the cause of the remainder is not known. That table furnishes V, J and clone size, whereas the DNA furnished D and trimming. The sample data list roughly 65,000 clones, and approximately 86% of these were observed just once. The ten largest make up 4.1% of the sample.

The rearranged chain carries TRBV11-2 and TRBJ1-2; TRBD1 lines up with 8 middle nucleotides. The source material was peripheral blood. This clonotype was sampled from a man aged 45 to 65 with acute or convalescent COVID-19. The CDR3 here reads CASSLDTGGHSTF. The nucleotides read TGTGCCAGCAGCTTGGATACAGGGGGGCATAGCACCTTC. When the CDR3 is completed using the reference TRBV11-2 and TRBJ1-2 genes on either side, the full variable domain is EAGVAQSPRYKIIEKRQSVAFWCNPISGHATLYWYQQILGQGPKLLIQFQNNGVVDDSQLPKDRFSAERLKGVDSTLKIQPAKLEDSAVYLCASSLDTGGHSTFGSGTRLTVV.